These 25 T cell receptor beta chains were sequenced from one sample in a study of beta chain features in type 1 diabetes. What was sequenced were expressed TCRB transcripts, since all of the isolated RNA had been reverse transcribed. The method was immunoSEQ multiplex PCR; TCRdb's version includes in-frame clones alone and lacks a portion of them. The sample holds about 150,000 clones; 10% are singletons and the top ten take under 1.5%. Sequencing was performed on naive CD4+ T cells from blood. The source of these receptors is a man between 18 and 35 years old in good health.

There are a few counts of this clone. This rearrangement joins TRBV7-8 to TRBJ1-6; 7 bases fit TRBD1. J lost 12 bases, V lost 5 bases, and 10 bases had no gene match. This CDR3 region has 14 residues. Germline assignment: CDR1 SGHVS and CDR2 FQNEAQ. In DNA, the CDR3 is TGTGCCAGCAGCCCGGGACAGCCAGAAAAACCCCTCCACTTT. It translates to CASSPGQPEKPLHF.

This clone was observed a few times. The chain joins TRBV21-1 to TRBJ2-3; TRBD1 is taken as the D call from the table, unchecked against the DNA. TRBV21-1 represents a pseudogene. The CDR3 runs to 16 residues. Written as DNA, the CDR3 is TGTGCCAGCAGCAAAGTAGGGGTACTCTTCACAGATACGCAGTATTTT. It is translated as CASSKVGVLFTDTQYF.

On this clone itself: The sample carries other DNA sequences with the same CDR3. This chain links TRBV5-1 with TRBJ2-7, with 11 bases identical to TRBD2. Germline values: CDR1 SGHRS, CDR2 YFSETQ. This CDR3 has 15 residues. J gave up 6 bases and V 4 bases, and 9 bases lay outside the gene matches. This CDR3 is CASSGLAGGPGEQYF. As DNA, the CDR3 is TGCGCCAGCAGCGGTTTAGCGGGGGGGCCGGGCGAGCAGTACTTC.

This clone was detected many times. The chain couples TRBV2 to TRBJ2-4; TRBD1 is a possible D gene (6 bases). Germline V gene lookup returns CDR1 SNHLY and CDR2 FYNNEI. Trimming took off 6 bases at V and 2 bases at J, with 11 bases between the two ends. The CDR3 loop spans 14 amino acids. CDR3 sequence: CASSAQGPKNIQYF. In DNA, the CDR3 is TGTGCCAGCAGCGCACAGGGCCCCAAAAACATTCAGTACTTC. Supplemented by reference TRBV2 and TRBJ2-4, the full variable domain reads EPEVTQTPSHQVTQMGQEVILRCVPISNHLYFYWYRQILGQKVEFLVSFYNNEISEKSEIFDDQFSVERPDGSNFTLKIRSTKLEDSAMYFCASSAQGPKNIQYFGAGTRLSVL.

J is TRBJ2-3 and V is TRBV6-1; TRBD2 matches at 8 bases. The CDR3 contains 15 residues. Germline V gene lookup returns CDR1 MNHNS and CDR2 SASEGT. V shed 5 bases and J 2 bases; nucleotides not matched to a gene: 6. The CDR3 nucleotides read TGTGCCAGCAGTCCTGGACTAGCCTACACAGATACGCAGTATTTT. Its translation: CASSPGLAYTDTQYF.

This clone was detected only a few times. The gene calls are TRBV27 and TRBJ1-6; the D gene is possibly TRBD1 (5 bases). CDR3 length: 13 residues. V was clipped by 7 bases and J by 10 bases, with 14 bases between them. Per germline, CDR1 MNHEY and CDR2 SMNVEV (reference sequence). The CDR3 protein is CASTPRVRSPLHF. The CDR3 nucleotides are TGTGCCAGCACCCCCAGGGTTAGGTCACCCCTCCACTTT.

V gene TRBV7-6 combines with J gene TRBJ2-1, with 12 bases lining up with TRBD2. Germline CDR1 SGHVS, CDR2 FNYEAQ. The CDR3 runs 16 residues. The V and J ends lost 5 bases and 4 bases, in that order; junction bases with no gene match: 6. CDR3 in DNA: TGTGCCAGCAGCGCTAGCGGGGGGGCGTCATACAATGAGCAGTTCTTC. Its translation is CASSASGGASYNEQFF.

This clone appeared many times. The V call is TRBV4-3, the J call TRBJ2-1, with D possibly TRBD2 on 5 matching bases. The CDR3 runs 17 residues. V was clipped by 4 bases and J by 0 bases, with 16 bases between them. The germline gives CDR1 LGHNA, CDR2 YSLEER. In nucleotides, the CDR3 is TGCGCCAGCAGCCCACGCGGCGGGTCCTCCTCCTACAATGAGCAGTTCTTC. Its translation is CASSPRGGSSSYNEQFF.

This sequence joins TRBV29-1 and TRBJ2-7; 10 positions agree with TRBD1. J lost 0 bases, V lost 1 base, and 3 bases had no gene match. The CDR3 contains 15 residues. Per the germline V gene, CDR1 is SQVTM and CDR2 is ANQGSEA. CDR3 loop: CSVEGQGAGSYEQYF. Written as DNA, the CDR3 is TGCAGCGTTGAAGGACAGGGGGCTGGCTCCTACGAGCAGTACTTC.

In its sample, this clone was seen a few times. This chain links TRBV5-8 with TRBJ2-7, with 7 nucleotides matching TRBD2. The ends lost 6 bases at V and 0 bases at J; junction bases unmatched: 9. Germline V gene lookup returns CDR1 SGHTS and CDR2 YDEGEE. The CDR3 sequence is 15 residues long. The CDR3 here is CASTLVGGSSYEQYF. CDR3 nucleotide sequence: TGTGCCAGCACGCTGGTGGGGGGGAGCTCCTACGAGCAGTACTTC. The full variable domain, rest sourced from reference TRBV5-8 and TRBJ2-7, is EAGVTQSPTHLIKTRGQQATLRCSPISGHTSVYWYQQALGLGLQFLLWYDEGEERNRGNFPPRFSGRQFPNYSSELNVNALELEDSALYLCASTLVGGSSYEQYFGPGTRLTVT.

The V gene is TRBV5-6, the J gene TRBJ2-3; 7 nucleotides align to TRBD1. Germline V gene lookup returns CDR1 SGHDT and CDR2 YYEEEE. This CDR3 has 15 residues. Unmatched junction bases numbered 5, after V lost 4 bases and J lost 0 bases. The CDR3 protein is CASSPPGQSTDTQYF. The CDR3 DNA sequence: TGTGCCAGCAGCCCTCCGGGACAGAGCACAGATACGCAGTATTTT.

This clone appeared a few times. The chain has TRBV4-1 and TRBJ1-2, with no clear D. The germline V and J ends were trimmed by 1 base and 3 bases, with 12 bases remaining between them. The germline V gene encodes CDR1 MGHRA and CDR2 YSYEKL. There are 15 residues in the CDR3. CDR3 amino acids: CASSQGGSVDYGYTF. CDR3 nucleotide sequence: TGCGCCAGCAGCCAAGGTGGCAGCGTAGACTATGGCTACACCTTC.

This clone showed up just a few times. This rearrangement joins TRBV18 to TRBJ1-2; possible D gene TRBD1, 6 bases. In germline, CDR1 is KGHSH, CDR2 LQKENI. The V end lost 2 bases, the J end lost 4 bases, and 14 bases lay between the germline ends. The CDR3 runs to 15 residues. The CDR3 nucleotides read TGTGCCAGCTCACCAGCCCTAGACAGGCTCTATGGCTACACCTTC. It encodes CASSPALDRLYGYTF.

This clone was observed a handful of times. The chain recombines TRBV4-2 with TRBJ1-2, with 9 bases lining up with TRBD1. V trimming: 4 bases; J trimming: 6 bases; junction bases outside the gene matches: 9. This CDR3 comprises 15 residues. Germline assignment: CDR1 LGHNA and CDR2 YNFKEQ. Here the CDR3 DNA reads TGTGCCAGCAGCCTCCCGGACCGACAGGGGGATGGCTACACCTTC. Translating gives CASSLPDRQGDGYTF.

This clone was seen many times. The chain recombines TRBV4-3 with TRBJ2-3; 8 nucleotides align to TRBD1. V was clipped by 0 bases and J by 4 bases; unmatched bases: 6. Germline values: CDR1 LGHNA, CDR2 YSLEER. There are 16 residues in the CDR3. The DNA of the CDR3 is TGCGCCAGCAGCCAAGATGACAGGACAGGGTCAGATACGCAGTATTTT. Translated: CASSQDDRTGSDTQYF.

There are a few counts of this clone. J is TRBJ2-3 and V is TRBV7-3; 9 bases match TRBD2. Germline loops: CDR1 SGHTA, CDR2 FQGTGA. This CDR3 has 18 residues. The J segment lost 0 bases and the V segment lost 2 bases, leaving 9 bases of the junction unmatched. CDR3 nucleotide sequence: TGTGCCAGCAGCTTATCCGCTAGCGGGGACGATAGCACAGATACGCAGTATTTT. This translates into CASSLSASGDDSTDTQYF.

Ten or more counts support this clone. The chain carries TRBV13 and TRBJ2-6, with D maybe TRBD2 (5 bases). V was cut by 2 bases and J by 0 bases, with 8 bases left in between. In germline, CDR1 is PRHDT, CDR2 FYEKMQ (reference sequence). This CDR3 has 16 amino acids. The DNA for the CDR3 is TGTGCCAGCAGCTTATCGGGATTCTCTGGGGCCAACGTCCTGACTTTC. It translates to CASSLSGFSGANVLTF.

The rearrangement uses TRBV4-1 and TRBJ2-7; TRBD1 matches 10 bases. Germline CDR1 MGHRA, CDR2 YSYEKL. The CDR3 is 19 amino acids. The V and J ends lost 0 bases and 6 bases, in that order; junction bases with no gene match: 17. CDR3 loop: CASSQDTKGQGTPRSEQYF. CDR3 nucleotide sequence: TGCGCCAGCAGCCAAGATACGAAGGGACAGGGGACCCCGAGGAGCGAGCAGTACTTC.

This clone turned up a few times. This chain connects TRBV4-1 to TRBJ2-4, with D perhaps TRBD1 (6 bases). Trimming removed 6 bases at V and 6 bases at J, with 18 bases between. The CDR3 extends over 15 amino acids. CDR1 and CDR2 from the germline V gene are MGHRA and YSYEKL. The CDR3 loop is CASSIGPGARNIQYF. The CDR3 coding sequence is TGCGCCAGCAGTATCGGGCCAGGGGCTAGAAACATTCAGTACTTC.

This clone was observed a handful of times. The chain links TRBV15 to TRBJ2-1, with 12 bases lining up with TRBD2. This CDR3 has 15 residues. Germline lookup yields CDR1 LNHNV and CDR2 YYDKDF (reference sequence). V lost 3 bases and J lost 4; bases outside the gene matches: 1. For the CDR3, the DNA is TGTGCCACCAGCAGTCTAGCGGGGGGGTACAATGAGCAGTTCTTC. Translation gives CATSSLAGGYNEQFF.

The V gene is TRBV4-3, the J gene TRBJ1-4; TRBD1 matches at 8 bases. CDR3 length: 17 amino acids. V dropped 0 bases and J dropped 8; count of bases not matched to a gene: 11. The germline V gene has CDR1 LGHNA and CDR2 YSLEER. DNA for the CDR3: TGCGCCAGCAGCCAAGACGGATACGGACAGGGTGTAGAAAAACTGTTTTTT. Translating it yields CASSQDGYGQGVEKLFF.

This clone was observed a handful of times. The rearrangement uses TRBV27 and TRBJ1-5; no clear D. V dropped 5 bases and J dropped 3 bases, with 11 bases sitting between them. Germline-derived CDR1 and CDR2 are MNHEY and SMNVEV (reference sequence). This CDR3 has 14 residues. The CDR3 reads CASSMRSNNQPQHF. In nucleotides, the CDR3 is TGTGCCAGCAGTATGAGGTCAAACAATCAGCCCCAGCATTTT.

The V call is TRBV2, the J call TRBJ1-5; 9 nucleotides match TRBD1. The germline gives CDR1 SNHLY, CDR2 FYNNEI. Unmatched junction bases numbered 8, after V lost 5 bases and J lost 3 bases. The CDR3 has 16 amino acids. CDR3 in DNA: TGTGCCAGCAGTAGACGCGGGACAGGGCTCAATCAGCCCCAGCATTTT. This gives the protein CASSRRGTGLNQPQHF.

The sample holds a few counts of this clone. The chain recombines TRBV6-5 with TRBJ2-1; 10 bases are shared with TRBD2. J gave up 7 bases and V 5 bases, and 8 bases lay outside the gene matches. The CDR3 is 15 residues long. Germline assignment: CDR1 MNHEY and CDR2 SVGAGI. CDR3 region: CASSTSGGAWNEQFF. The CDR3 DNA reads as TGTGCCAGCAGTACCAGCGGGGGGGCCTGGAATGAGCAGTTCTTC.

This clone was seen a few times. The genes are TRBV13 and TRBJ1-3; 8 bases agree with TRBD1. CDR3 length equals 15 residues. CDR1 and CDR2 (germline): PRHDT, FYEKMQ (reference sequence). J gave up 2 bases and V 5 bases, and 5 bases lay outside the gene matches. The CDR3 here is CASSGQGQAGNTIYF. In DNA, the CDR3 is TGTGCCAGCAGCGGGCAGGGACAGGCTGGAAACACCATATATTTT.